The rows below give T cell receptor beta chains drawn from one sample of a study of esophageal squamous cell carcinoma tumors. TCRdb re-analysed the 5' RACE reads in MiXCR, keeping a single row per CDR3 protein. The sample holds thousands of distinct CDR3 sequences, roughly 22% seen once. Sequencing was done on a sample of tumor tissue. All receptors come from a man aged 50-79 years with esophageal squamous cell carcinoma. Both conserved end residues are part of each CDR3. Fields, in order: CDR3 protein, V gene, D gene, J gene. D genes are given only for firm matches.

CDR3aa: CASSFGGENYGYTF
v_gene: TRBV7-8
d_gene: -
j_gene: TRBJ1-2

CDR3aa: CASSFGQGAGETQYF
v_gene: TRBV7-9
d_gene: TRBD1
j_gene: TRBJ2-5

CDR3aa: CASSYGGHSYEQYF
v_gene: TRBV6-1
d_gene: -
j_gene: TRBJ2-7

CDR3aa: CASSPPWTPGELFF
v_gene: TRBV27
d_gene: -
j_gene: TRBJ2-2

CDR3aa: CASSSWHQRGTGELFF
v_gene: TRBV27
d_gene: -
j_gene: TRBJ2-2

CDR3aa: CASSLGTGERQPQHF
v_gene: TRBV4-2
d_gene: TRBD1
j_gene: TRBJ1-5

CDR3aa: CASSYLAGANTGELFF
v_gene: TRBV7-8
d_gene: TRBD2
j_gene: TRBJ2-2

CDR3aa: CASLKTAGGNTEAFF
v_gene: TRBV6-2/TRBV6-3
d_gene: -
j_gene: TRBJ1-1

CDR3aa: CASSWDRRASYEQYF
v_gene: TRBV28
d_gene: TRBD1
j_gene: TRBJ2-7

CDR3aa: CASSYRRAEAFF
v_gene: TRBV28
d_gene: -
j_gene: TRBJ1-1

CDR3aa: CASSPRTSGRAYNEQFF
v_gene: TRBV18
d_gene: TRBD2
j_gene: TRBJ2-1

CDR3aa: CASSLDRTDTYGDTF
v_gene: TRBV5-4
d_gene: TRBD1
j_gene: TRBJ1-2

CDR3aa: CASSLGRDSYEQYF
v_gene: TRBV5-4
d_gene: -
j_gene: TRBJ2-7

CDR3aa: CASSLLGTGEGETQYF
v_gene: TRBV28
d_gene: TRBD1
j_gene: TRBJ2-5

CDR3aa: CASSFRWADTGELFF
v_gene: TRBV2
d_gene: -
j_gene: TRBJ2-2

CDR3aa: CASSLGGTEWLYF
v_gene: TRBV7-9
d_gene: -
j_gene: TRBJ2-7

CDR3aa: CASSFSTGGTEAFF
v_gene: TRBV11-2
d_gene: TRBD1
j_gene: TRBJ1-1

CDR3aa: CASRTLATIYF
v_gene: TRBV28
d_gene: -
j_gene: TRBJ1-3

CDR3aa: CASSLSEGAAFF
v_gene: TRBV28
d_gene: TRBD1
j_gene: TRBJ1-1

CDR3aa: CATSDNGLAGGLNTGELFF
v_gene: TRBV24-1
d_gene: TRBD2
j_gene: TRBJ2-2

CDR3aa: CASSELAGSSTDTQYF
v_gene: TRBV6-1
d_gene: TRBD2
j_gene: TRBJ2-3

CDR3aa: CSARGVGAGRTDTQYF
v_gene: TRBV20-1
d_gene: -
j_gene: TRBJ2-3

CDR3aa: CASSLGQGAYGYTF
v_gene: TRBV5-6
d_gene: TRBD1
j_gene: TRBJ1-2

CDR3aa: CSALYYEQYF
v_gene: TRBV29-1
d_gene: -
j_gene: TRBJ2-7

CDR3aa: CASSPPDYPYEQYF
v_gene: TRBV18
d_gene: -
j_gene: TRBJ2-7

CDR3aa: CASSFEFQGHEQYF
v_gene: TRBV12-3/TRBV12-4
d_gene: -
j_gene: TRBJ2-7

CDR3aa: CSAPGQGIPLHF
v_gene: TRBV20-1
d_gene: TRBD1
j_gene: TRBJ1-6

CDR3aa: CASVAGGYEQYF
v_gene: TRBV10-2
d_gene: TRBD2
j_gene: TRBJ2-7

CDR3aa: CASSLSNSYEQYF
v_gene: TRBV28
d_gene: -
j_gene: TRBJ2-7

CDR3aa: CASSPLGQGDREQYF
v_gene: TRBV18
d_gene: TRBD1
j_gene: TRBJ2-7

CDR3aa: CASSRTEGQPQHF
v_gene: TRBV12-3/TRBV12-4
d_gene: -
j_gene: TRBJ1-5

CDR3aa: CASLRLAEFHNEQFF
v_gene: TRBV2
d_gene: TRBD2
j_gene: TRBJ2-1

CDR3aa: CASSTEFDRGAFF
v_gene: TRBV6-1
d_gene: -
j_gene: TRBJ1-1

CDR3aa: CASSLNEDEKLFF
v_gene: TRBV12-3/TRBV12-4
d_gene: -
j_gene: TRBJ1-4

CDR3aa: CASSATGYEQYF
v_gene: TRBV7-9
d_gene: -
j_gene: TRBJ2-7

CDR3aa: CASFNRRESLYNEQFF
v_gene: TRBV18
d_gene: -
j_gene: TRBJ2-1

CDR3aa: CASSRGLADLYEQYF
v_gene: TRBV7-9
d_gene: TRBD2
j_gene: TRBJ2-7

CDR3aa: CASTGGQRVTDTQYF
v_gene: TRBV2
d_gene: TRBD2
j_gene: TRBJ2-3

CDR3aa: CASSQDMTGAGLADYNEQFF
v_gene: TRBV4-1
d_gene: TRBD2
j_gene: TRBJ2-1

CDR3aa: CASSERRGTEAFF
v_gene: TRBV19
d_gene: -
j_gene: TRBJ1-1

CDR3aa: CASSPGQVGSDTF
v_gene: TRBV7-3
d_gene: TRBD1
j_gene: TRBJ1-2

CDR3aa: CSAAGHTSTDTQYF
v_gene: TRBV20-1
d_gene: -
j_gene: TRBJ2-3

CDR3aa: CASRTGLNSYEQYF
v_gene: TRBV6-6
d_gene: -
j_gene: TRBJ2-7

CDR3aa: CASRGSSYEQYF
v_gene: TRBV28
d_gene: -
j_gene: TRBJ2-7

CDR3aa: CASSTGTIYEQYF
v_gene: TRBV6-1
d_gene: TRBD2
j_gene: TRBJ2-7

CDR3aa: CASSLSPSYEQYF
v_gene: TRBV14
d_gene: -
j_gene: TRBJ2-7

CDR3aa: CASSLSESAGQPQHF
v_gene: TRBV27
d_gene: -
j_gene: TRBJ1-5

CDR3aa: CASSLDGSRSYNEQFF
v_gene: TRBV5-1
d_gene: -
j_gene: TRBJ2-1

CDR3aa: CASSLNLPIAGVHNEQFF
v_gene: TRBV7-8
d_gene: TRBD2
j_gene: TRBJ2-1

CDR3aa: CASSRSQFF
v_gene: TRBV5-4
d_gene: -
j_gene: TRBJ2-1

CDR3aa: CSVRAGELFF
v_gene: TRBV29-1
d_gene: -
j_gene: TRBJ2-2